A selection of T cell receptor beta chains follows, all from one sample in a study of cytomegalovirus exposure and HLA in healthy donors. The table came from immunoSEQ multiplex PCR; TCRdb's copy has only in-frame clones and leaves some out. The repertoire shows 21,000 or so clones; the top ten hold around 23%. Sequencing was done on a sample of PBMCs. These receptor sequences come from a man aged 55 to 69 in good health and CMV-seropositive. The conserved cysteine and the conserved F or W are not part of the CDR3 here.

v_call cdr3_aa
TRBV19 ASSRERMTYEQY
TRBV20-1 SARANTEAF
TRBV4-1 ASSQDPGANTGELF
TRBV5-6 ASSVYGLAGDNEQF
TRBV4-1 ASSQGLAGGRDKEQF
TRBV7-2 ASSPRGRSYT
TRBV2 ASSRSRGNQPQH
TRBV5-1 ASSSRGRGEKLF
TRBV9 ASSVGTSGRRVGNEQF
TRBV7-9 ASSPDRGGKETQY
TRBV2 ASNGRRTTEAF
TRBV5-4 ASSLTTSNNEQF
TRBV7-8 ASSTDRLNEQY
TRBV4-2 ASSPLGAGGGTDTQY
TRBV10-2 ASSESQGLMNTEAF
TRBV4-2 ASSQDPGGLKGYT
TRBV11-1 ASSFRGAYTEAF
TRBV5-4 ASSFSGESYNEQF
TRBV19 ASILRPGLLNEQF
TRBV19 ASSNIGVATGELF
TRBV18 ASSPSQGMATTNEKLF
TRBV10-2 ASSVRHTEKLF
TRBV7-9 ASSYGQANNEKLF
TRBV15 ATSRAYNEQF
TRBV6-5 ASSRSSAGGIQY
TRBV4-1 ASSQAISGGFASTDTQY
TRBV7-2 ASSLDRGGSYGYT
TRBV19 ASVGNRLNTEAF
TRBV6-1 ASSRKRETEAF
TRBV19 ASSFRDRSGYT
TRBV5-6 ASSLAWTGYGYT
TRBV7-9 ASTGLAGSEDTQY
TRBV25-1 ASRVTWGVSTGELF
TRBV7-9 ASSPDGLMAQY
TRBV5-4 ASSGGGGRGNTEAF
TRBV5-1 ASSLGTAGHEQY
TRBV29-1 SLDLREGGYNEQF
TRBV2 ASSPDRVDTEAF
TRBV5-1 ASSLGTVYEQY
TRBV5-1 ASSLRQGAGNEQF
TRBV18 ASSRLDSSYEQY
TRBV5-6 ASSRESSGNTIY
TRBV14 ASSRLGQSNTEAF
TRBV6-4 ASSDIFNEQF
TRBV6-1 ASSEGQGSSYEQY
TRBV29-1 SVEGGGQGRETEAF
TRBV6-5 ASSYDRTGGYT
TRBV2 ASREVTSQETQY
TRBV18 ASSSGTSGNNEQF
TRBV19 ASSPGQYSYEQY
TRBV4-1 ASSQVHSSYGYT
TRBV29-1 SVGGIGSDNEQF
TRBV5-1 ASSLGLAGAETQY
TRBV5-1 ASSLGLAGGYEQY